This T cell receptor beta chain was profiled in a study of blood T cell repertoires in COVID-19. The table came from immunoSEQ multiplex PCR; TCRdb's copy has only in-frame clones and leaves some out. The table lists roughly 80,000 clones, 84% of them singletons. The ends lost 2 bases at V and 7 bases at J; junction bases unmatched: 6. There are 14 residues in the CDR3. Germline V gene sequence: CDR1 MNHEY, CDR2 SVGAGI. The TCR comes from a human donor in a cohort sampled during active COVID-19. Sequences were obtained from peripheral blood. The chain combines TRBV6-5 with TRBJ1-2; 8 positions agree with TRBD1. CDR3 coding DNA: TGTGCCAGCAGTTACCCCGGACAGGGAGGTGGCTACACCTTC. It codes for CASSYPGQGGGYTF.